This is a list of T cell receptor beta chains from one sample in a study of T cell responses to AZD1222 COVID-19 vaccine. Sequenced by immunoSEQ multiplex PCR; TCRdb stores in-frame clones only, minus some. The profile shows roughly 120,000 clones, about 85% of them singletons. Sequencing used peripheral blood, obtained on day 0 of AZD1222 vaccination. The receptors were sampled from an adult in good health. Each CDR3 is given with its conserved first and last residue. Each record gives: clone size, J gene, V gene, D gene, CDR3 DNA, CDR3 protein. A D gene is named only where the DNA matches it firmly. Clone size is shown for a subset of rows, as once, few, many or a class of expanded clone.

size: once; J: TRBJ1-1; V: TRBV11-3; D: .; DNA: TGTGCCAGCAGCTTAGAAGGGGGGAGAGGCACTGAAGCTTTCTTT; CDR3: CASSLEGGRGTEAFF
size: .; J: TRBJ1-1; V: TRBV2; D: TRBD1; DNA: TGTGCCAGCACGAGCGGACAGGGGTTAAACACTGAAGCTTTCTTT; CDR3: CASTSGQGLNTEAFF
size: .; J: TRBJ1-1; V: TRBV28; D: .; DNA: TGTGCCAGCAGTTTAAGGTACAACACTGAAGCTTTCTTT; CDR3: CASSLRYNTEAFF
size: .; J: TRBJ2-1; V: TRBV27; D: .; DNA: TGTGCCAGCAGTTTATTCTCCTACAATGAGCAGTTCTTC; CDR3: CASSLFSYNEQFF
size: .; J: TRBJ2-7; V: TRBV29-1; D: .; DNA: TGCAGCGTTGGTGGGGGCCCCTCCTACGAGCAGTACTTC; CDR3: CSVGGGPSYEQYF
size: few; J: TRBJ1-5; V: TRBV7-8; D: .; DNA: TGTGCCAGCAGCTTAGTAGGCGGTCGCGGGTCCAATCAGCCCCAGCATTTT; CDR3: CASSLVGGRGSNQPQHF
size: .; J: TRBJ1-2; V: TRBV24-1; D: TRBD1; DNA: TGTGCCACCAGTGGGCGTCGACAGGGCGTCTATGGCTACACCTTC; CDR3: CATSGRRQGVYGYTF
size: .; J: TRBJ2-2; V: TRBV28; D: .; DNA: TGTGCCAGCAGTTTTTCCGGGGAGCTGTTTTTT; CDR3: CASSFSGELFF
size: .; J: TRBJ2-3; V: TRBV27; D: .; DNA: TGTGCCAGCCGTGCCCCAGATACGCAGTATTTT; CDR3: CASRAPDTQYF
size: .; J: TRBJ2-7; V: TRBV9; D: .; DNA: TGTGCCAGCAGCCCAACGGGGCAGCTCTACGAGCAGTACTTC; CDR3: CASSPTGQLYEQYF
size: .; J: TRBJ1-6; V: TRBV3-1/TRBV3-2; D: .; DNA: TGTGCCAGCAACCCTACAGGGAATTCACCCCTCCACTTT; CDR3: CASNPTGNSPLHF
size: .; J: TRBJ2-7; V: TRBV4-3; D: .; DNA: TGCGCCAGCAGCCAAGATGTGCGACACTACGAGCAGTACTTC; CDR3: CASSQDVRHYEQYF
size: .; J: TRBJ1-2; V: TRBV5-6; D: .; DNA: TGTGCCAGCAGGGGGGGAGAGGGCTACACCTTC; CDR3: CASRGGEGYTF
size: .; J: TRBJ2-7; V: TRBV6-5; D: .; DNA: TGTGCCAGCACCCCGACAGCTAAAACCTACGAGCAGTACTTC; CDR3: CASTPTAKTYEQYF
size: .; J: TRBJ2-7; V: TRBV15; D: .; DNA: TGTGCCACCAGCAGGTTGGGGGATATCGAGCAGTACTTC; CDR3: CATSRLGDIEQYF
size: .; J: TRBJ2-5; V: TRBV6-5; D: TRBD2; DNA: TGTGCCAGCAGTCTAGCGGGGGGTCTTGGAGAGACCCAGTACTTC; CDR3: CASSLAGGLGETQYF
size: .; J: TRBJ2-1; V: TRBV9; D: .; DNA: TGTGCCAGCAGCGTTCGGGGTAGAGGGGACAATGAGCAGTTCTTC; CDR3: CASSVRGRGDNEQFF
size: .; J: TRBJ2-1; V: TRBV7-9; D: .; DNA: TGTGCCAGCAGCCAGGGGCTGGTCCTGACAGAACAAAATGAGCAGTTCTTC; CDR3: CASSQGLVLTEQNEQFF
size: once; J: TRBJ1-2; V: TRBV6-6; D: .; DNA: TGTGCCAGCAGTTACAGCCCCGGGAGCTACGGCTACACCTTC; CDR3: CASSYSPGSYGYTF
size: .; J: TRBJ1-6; V: TRBV5-1; D: TRBD1; DNA: TGCGCCAGCAGCTTGTCGGGGGACAGGGTAACACCCCTCCACTTT; CDR3: CASSLSGDRVTPLHF
size: .; J: TRBJ1-2; V: TRBV6-2/TRBV6-3; D: .; DNA: TGTGCCAGCAGTTATCCCCGCCATGGCTACACCTTC; CDR3: CASSYPRHGYTF
size: .; J: TRBJ1-3; V: TRBV5-4; D: TRBD1; DNA: TGTGCCAGCAGCTCGGCGGAACAGGGGGGAAACACCATATATTTT; CDR3: CASSSAEQGGNTIYF
size: .; J: TRBJ1-5; V: TRBV6-1; D: .; DNA: TGTGCCAGCAGTGAAGGGGGAACATCAGTGTACCAGCCCCAGCATTTT; CDR3: CASSEGGTSVYQPQHF
size: .; J: TRBJ2-7; V: TRBV12-5; D: .; DNA: TGTGCTAGCAACAGGGATCCGGGCGAGCAGTACTTC; CDR3: CASNRDPGEQYF
size: .; J: TRBJ2-7; V: TRBV10-2; D: .; DNA: TGCGCCAGCAGTGAGAGGCAGGTGGTTGAGCAGTACTTC; CDR3: CASSERQVVEQYF
size: few; J: TRBJ2-3; V: TRBV28; D: .; DNA: TGTGCCAGCAGTTTTCCGGTAACAGGGTCGGGTACGCAGTATTTT; CDR3: CASSFPVTGSGTQYF
size: .; J: TRBJ1-3; V: TRBV28; D: .; DNA: TGTGCCAGCAGTTCCAGTACAGGTAGCTCTGGAAACACCATATATTTT; CDR3: CASSSSTGSSGNTIYF
size: .; J: TRBJ1-6; V: TRBV28; D: TRBD1; DNA: TGTGCCAGCAGTCCCACCCTCCAGGGGGATTCACCCCTCCACTTT; CDR3: CASSPTLQGDSPLHF
size: .; J: TRBJ1-3; V: TRBV28; D: TRBD1; DNA: TGTGCCAGCAGTCGCCACGACAGGGACGCAAACACCATATATTTT; CDR3: CASSRHDRDANTIYF
size: .; J: TRBJ2-2; V: TRBV29-1; D: TRBD1; DNA: TGCAGCGGGGGGACAGGGGCCGGCACCGGGGAGCTGTTTTTT; CDR3: CSGGTGAGTGELFF
size: .; J: TRBJ2-4; V: TRBV29-1; D: TRBD2; DNA: TGCAGCGTTCAGCGGGGGGTTGGGACCAAAAACATTCAGTACTTC; CDR3: CSVQRGVGTKNIQYF
size: once; J: TRBJ2-6; V: TRBV7-2; D: .; DNA: TGTGCCAGCACGCGTTTGGGGGCTGGGGCCAACGTCCTGACTTTC; CDR3: CASTRLGAGANVLTF
size: .; J: TRBJ2-3; V: TRBV24-1; D: .; DNA: TGTGCCACCAGTACCCCCGGCACAGATACGCAGTATTTT; CDR3: CATSTPGTDTQYF
size: .; J: TRBJ1-2; V: TRBV6-5; D: .; DNA: TGTGCCAGCAGTCCCGGGGGGCGCACCTATGGCTACACCTTC; CDR3: CASSPGGRTYGYTF
size: .; J: TRBJ1-5; V: TRBV2; D: .; DNA: TGTGCCAGCAGAGAGAACACCGGGGACCAGCCCCAGCATTTT; CDR3: CASRENTGDQPQHF
size: few; J: TRBJ1-1; V: TRBV2; D: .; DNA: TGTGCCAGCAGTATCGGTGAAGCTTTCTTT; CDR3: CASSIGEAFF
size: once; J: TRBJ1-1; V: TRBV6-6; D: TRBD1; DNA: TGTGCCAGCAGTCTGGACAGGCCATACCATCCCTTCGCTGAAGCTTTCTTT; CDR3: CASSLDRPYHPFAEAFF
size: .; J: TRBJ2-1; V: TRBV9; D: .; DNA: TGTGCCAGCAGCGTGTGGGAAGGTTACAATGAGCAGTTCTTC; CDR3: CASSVWEGYNEQFF
size: .; J: TRBJ1-1; V: TRBV5-1; D: TRBD1; DNA: TGCGCCAGCACCTTGGAGGGACAGGGGGCCGTGGCTGAAGCTTTCTTT; CDR3: CASTLEGQGAVAEAFF
size: .; J: TRBJ2-1; V: TRBV5-1; D: .; DNA: TGCGCCAGCAGCCCCGGGGCGGGGACCACCTACAATGAGCAGTTCTTC; CDR3: CASSPGAGTTYNEQFF
size: .; J: TRBJ1-6; V: TRBV6-5; D: .; DNA: TGTGCCAGCAGTTACGAGTGGGATTACCACTTT; CDR3: CASSYEWDYHF
size: .; J: TRBJ2-2; V: TRBV3-1/TRBV3-2; D: .; DNA: TGTGCCAGCAGCCAAGAGGCCGGGGCATGGAAAGCGGGGGAGCTGTTTTTT; CDR3: CASSQEAGAWKAGELFF
size: .; J: TRBJ1-4; V: TRBV5-5; D: TRBD1; DNA: TGTGCCAGCAGCCTGAACCCGGGACAGGCCCCGGATAGTGAAAAACTGTTTTTT; CDR3: CASSLNPGQAPDSEKLFF
size: once; J: TRBJ1-6; V: TRBV18; D: TRBD1; DNA: TGTGCCAGCTCAAAGGGGGCGTCGAATTCACCCCTCCACTTT; CDR3: CASSKGASNSPLHF
size: .; J: TRBJ1-1; V: TRBV28; D: .; DNA: TGTGCCAGCATCTCGACTTTTTTCGAAGCTTTCTTT; CDR3: CASISTFFEAFF
size: .; J: TRBJ1-2; V: TRBV5-5; D: TRBD1; DNA: TGTGCCAGCAGCTACCGGGACAGGGGGCTCTATGGCTACACCTTC; CDR3: CASSYRDRGLYGYTF
size: .; J: TRBJ2-7; V: TRBV7-6; D: .; DNA: TGTGCCAGCAGCTTAAATCACCCGGGACGGGGAACCTACGAGCAGTACTTC; CDR3: CASSLNHPGRGTYEQYF
size: .; J: TRBJ1-5; V: TRBV7-9; D: .; DNA: TGTGCCAGCAGCTTATCGGATAGCAATCAGCCCCAGCATTTT; CDR3: CASSLSDSNQPQHF
size: .; J: TRBJ2-2; V: TRBV25-1; D: .; DNA: TGTGCCAGCAGTGAGCCGGGACGCGGGGAGCTGTTTTTT; CDR3: CASSEPGRGELFF
size: .; J: TRBJ1-5; V: TRBV4-1; D: .; DNA: TGCGCCAGCAGCCAAGTAGGGGGGGAGGCTCAGCCCCAGCATTTT; CDR3: CASSQVGGEAQPQHF
size: .; J: TRBJ2-5; V: TRBV27; D: .; DNA: TGTGCCAGCAGTTTCCAGAGATCCCAAGAGACCCAGTACTTC; CDR3: CASSFQRSQETQYF
size: .; J: TRBJ2-5; V: TRBV5-1; D: TRBD1; DNA: TGCGCCAGCAGCTTGGCTGGGACAGGGGGCTACGGGACCCAGTACTTC; CDR3: CASSLAGTGGYGTQYF
size: .; J: TRBJ1-5; V: TRBV3-1/TRBV3-2; D: TRBD1; DNA: TGTGCCAGCAGCCAAGTAGGGACAGGGGAAGGGAATCAGCCCCAGCATTTT; CDR3: CASSQVGTGEGNQPQHF